The 30 T cell receptor beta chains given below trace back to one sample, sequenced in a study of cytomegalovirus exposure and HLA in healthy donors. Here immunoSEQ multiplex PCR was the method, and the copy in TCRdb shows in-frame clones only, minus some. Of 50,000 to 65,000 clones listed, 89% are singletons. Sequencing was carried out using PBMCs. These receptors were collected from a young woman in good health and CMV-seronegative.

The rearrangement uses TRBV19 and TRBJ1-6; D might be TRBD1 (5 bases). V lost 4 bases to trimming and J lost 0 bases, with 10 bases between them. The CDR3 is 16 residues long. Per germline, CDR1 LNHDA and CDR2 SQIVND (reference sequence). The CDR3 protein is CASSTGSSSYNSPLHF. The CDR3 DNA follows: TGTGCCAGTAGTACAGGGTCGAGCTCCTATAATTCACCCCTCCACTTT.

This sequence joins TRBV7-8 and TRBJ2-3; D is ambiguous. Germline V CDR1 and CDR2: SGHVS, FQNEAQ. V was cut by 0 bases and J by 0 bases, with 10 bases left in between. This CDR3 spans 16 amino acids. CDR3 protein: CASSLAITPSTDTQYF. CDR3 DNA sequence: TGTGCCAGCAGCTTAGCGATCACTCCTAGCACAGATACGCAGTATTTT.

The chain recombines TRBV6-5 with TRBJ2-7, with D possibly being TRBD1 (6 bases). The germline V gene encodes CDR1 MNHEY and CDR2 SVGAGI. V lost 0 bases, J lost 4 bases, and 13 bases lay in between. This CDR3 is 15 amino acids long. CDR3 bases: TGTGCCAGCAGTTACTCGGGATCAGGGGCGTACGAGCAGTACTTC. This encodes CASSYSGSGAYEQYF.

The chain carries TRBV7-3 and TRBJ2-1; 7 nucleotides line up with TRBD2. The CDR3 loop spans 13 amino acids. V was clipped by 8 bases and J by 7 bases; unmatched bases: 8. Germline V lookup: CDR1 SGHTA, CDR2 FQGTGA. The CDR3 here is CASAPGGGNEQFF. CDR3 DNA: TGTGCCAGCGCTCCAGGCGGGGGTAATGAGCAGTTCTTC. The full variable domain, with the rest looked up from reference TRBV7-3 and TRBJ2-1, is GAGVSQTPSNKVTEKGKYVELRCDPISGHTALYWYRQSLGQGPEFLIYFQGTGAADDSGLPNDRFFAVRPEGSVSTLKIQRTERGDSAVYLCASAPGGGNEQFFGPGTRLTVL.

This sequence joins TRBV4-1 and TRBJ2-6; 8 positions agree with TRBD1. The V gene's germline CDR1 is MGHRA and CDR2 YSYEKL. Trimming cost V 3 bases and J 1 base; bases outside gene matches: 11. This CDR3 spans 19 amino acids. Here the CDR3 DNA reads TGCGCCAGCAGCCACCTCTCCACAGGGGGAGGATCTGGGGCCAACGTCCTGACTTTC. Translated: CASSHLSTGGGSGANVLTF.

As DNA, the CDR3 is TGTGCCAGCAGCCAAGCCCTTATACCGGGACTAGCGGGAAAAGAGACCCAGTACTTC. This gives the protein CASSQALIPGLAGKETQYF. V usage is TRBV4-2 and J usage is TRBJ2-5; TRBD2 agrees at 13 bases. This CDR3 spans 19 amino acids. Germline CDR1 reads LGHNA; CDR2 reads YNFKEQ. V shed 1 base, J shed 3 bases, and the junction held 11 bases outside the gene matches.

There are many counts of this clone. The chain uses TRBV7-3 and TRBJ2-1; 7 bases fit TRBD2. Germline lookup yields CDR1 SGHTA and CDR2 FQGTGA. This CDR3 is 15 amino acids long. The V segment lost 5 bases and the J segment 5 bases; nucleotides outside the gene matches: 9. The CDR3 sequence: CASSTAGYPNNEQFF. CDR3 in DNA: TGTGCCAGCAGCACAGCGGGATACCCCAACAATGAGCAGTTCTTC.

This chain connects TRBV28 to TRBJ1-3, with D possibly TRBD1 on 6 matching bases. The germline V and J ends were trimmed by 4 bases and 3 bases, with 13 bases remaining between them. The CDR3 is 15 amino acids. Germline V gene lookup returns CDR1 MDHEN and CDR2 SYDVKM. DNA for the CDR3: TGTGCCAGCAGTTCCGCGAACAGGGTTGGAAACACCATATATTTT. It specifies CASSSANRVGNTIYF. Complete variable domain (other parts from reference TRBV28 and TRBJ1-3): DVKVTQSSRYLVKRTGEKVFLECVQDMDHENMFWYRQDPGLGLRLIYFSYDVKMKEKGDIPEGYSVSREKKERFSLILESASTNQTSMYLCASSSANRVGNTIYFGEGSWLTVV.

J is TRBJ1-3 and V is TRBV7-8, with 8 positions matching TRBD1. The germline gives CDR1 SGHVS, CDR2 FQNEAQ. The CDR3 is 16 amino acids. The J segment lost 3 bases and the V segment lost 5 bases, leaving 9 bases of the junction unmatched. The CDR3 sequence: CASSLRDRRSGNTIYF. As DNA, the CDR3 is TGTGCCAGCAGCCTCCGGGACAGGAGGAGTGGAAACACCATATATTTT.

The rearrangement uses TRBV4-1 and TRBJ2-3; D gene unclear. The germline V gene has CDR1 MGHRA and CDR2 YSYEKL. V shed 0 bases and J shed 0 bases, with 7 bases lying between them. The CDR3 covers 15 residues. CDR3 amino acids: CASSQDLSSTDTQYF. The DNA of the CDR3 is TGCGCCAGCAGCCAAGATCTATCTAGCACAGATACGCAGTATTTT.

The chain recombines TRBV5-5 with TRBJ2-1; 8 bases map to TRBD2. The CDR3 runs to 16 residues. V lost 4 bases to trimming and J lost 1 base; unmatched junction nucleotides: 7. CDR1 is SGHKS, CDR2 YYEKEE, per germline (reference sequence). This CDR3 reads CASSPRLARSYNEQFF. The CDR3, as DNA: TGTGCCAGCAGCCCTAGACTAGCGCGTTCCTACAATGAGCAGTTCTTC.

This clone has more than one count but fewer than ten. The chain carries TRBV7-2 and TRBJ1-2, with 8 bases identical to TRBD1. Germline V CDR1 and CDR2: SGHTA, FQGNSA. The V segment lost 2 bases and the J segment 4 bases; nucleotides outside the gene matches: 6. CDR3 length: 15 residues. CDR3 amino acids: CASSLSGGGSYGYTF. The CDR3, as DNA: TGTGCCAGCAGCTTATCAGGGGGCGGGAGCTATGGCTACACCTTC. The full variable domain, its missing parts supplied by reference TRBV7-2 and TRBJ1-2, is GAGVSQSPSNKVTEKGKDVELRCDPISGHTALYWYRQSLGQGLEFLIYFQGNSAPDKSGLPSDRFSAERTGGSVSTLTIQRTQQEDSAVYLCASSLSGGGSYGYTFGSGTRLTVV.

The rearrangement links TRBV5-4 to TRBJ2-1; 9 bases match TRBD2. Germline V gives CDR1 SGHNT, CDR2 YYREEE (reference sequence). The CDR3 is made up of 15 amino acids. V was clipped by 0 bases and J by 5 bases; unmatched bases: 3. CDR3 amino acids: CASSLASGTNNEQFF. The CDR3 nucleotides are TGTGCCAGCAGCTTGGCTAGCGGGACCAACAATGAGCAGTTCTTC.

The chain couples TRBV14 to TRBJ2-5; no clear D gene. Trimming pared 3 bases from V and 2 bases from J, leaving 10 bases between. Germline V gene lookup returns CDR1 SGHDN and CDR2 FVKESK. The CDR3 has 14 residues. This CDR3 is CASSHLDGQETQYF. In DNA form, the CDR3 reads TGTGCCAGCAGCCATCTCGACGGGCAAGAGACCCAGTACTTC.

The count of this clone is one. This chain uses TRBV4-1 with TRBJ2-7, with 7 positions matching TRBD2. CDR1 and CDR2 (germline): MGHRA, YSYEKL. Trimming took 2 bases from V and 2 from J; bases not matched to a gene: 0. The CDR3 is 13 amino acids. This chain's CDR3 is CASSQTSAYEQYF. CDR3 in DNA: TGCGCCAGCAGCCAAACTAGCGCCTACGAGCAGTACTTC.

The chain has TRBV11-3 and TRBJ2-7, with 7 bases lining up with TRBD2. The CDR3 covers 15 residues. The germline CDR1 and CDR2 sequences are SGHNT and YENEEA. The V and J ends lost 2 bases and 2 bases, in that order; junction bases with no gene match: 6. This CDR3 reads CASSLRAGPAYEQYF. The CDR3 coding sequence is TGTGCCAGCAGCTTAAGAGCGGGACCCGCCTACGAGCAGTACTTC.

The V call is TRBV9, the J call TRBJ2-2; 7 nucleotides match TRBD1. With V trimmed by 4 bases and J by 1 base, 10 bases remained unmatched. The CDR3 totals 17 residues. Germline loops: CDR1 SGDLS, CDR2 YYNGEE. As DNA, the CDR3 is TGTGCCAGCAGCTGGGGTGGGGGACAGATGAACACCGGGGAGCTGTTTTTT. The encoded protein is CASSWGGGQMNTGELFF. Supplemented by reference TRBV9 and TRBJ2-2, the full variable domain reads DSGVTQTPKHLITATGQRVTLRCSPRSGDLSVYWYQQSLDQGLQFLIQYYNGEERAKGNILERFSAQQFPDLHSELNLSSLELGDSALYFCASSWGGGQMNTGELFFGEGSRLTVL.

The J gene is TRBJ1-6, the V gene TRBV30; possibly TRBD1 for D (6 bases). The germline V gene encodes CDR1 GTSNPN and CDR2 SVGIG (reference sequence). This CDR3 region has 18 residues. V was cut by 4 bases and J by 6 bases, with 25 bases left in between. DNA for the CDR3: TGTGCCTGGACCCCCGGACAGTCGAGGGTACCTCTTAATTCACCCCTCCACTTT. Its protein product is CAWTPGQSRVPLNSPLHF.

The rearrangement joins TRBV7-2 to TRBJ2-1; D perhaps matches TRBD2 (5 bases). Germline V lookup: CDR1 SGHTA, CDR2 FQGNSA. Deletions cut 1 base from V and 4 bases from J, with 11 bases between. The CDR3 sequence is 15 residues long. CDR3 sequence reads: CASSLEAGQYNEQFF. In DNA form, the CDR3 reads TGTGCCAGCAGCTTAGAGGCGGGCCAATACAATGAGCAGTTCTTC. The entire variable domain, with the rest obtained from reference TRBV7-2 and TRBJ2-1, is as follows: GAGVSQSPSNKVTEKGKDVELRCDPISGHTALYWYRQSLGQGLEFLIYFQGNSAPDKSGLPSDRFSAERTGGSVSTLTIQRTQQEDSAVYLCASSLEAGQYNEQFFGPGTRLTVL.

The chain uses TRBV28 and TRBJ1-5, with D uncertain. The CDR3 contains 14 residues. The V end was cut by 3 bases, the J end by 0 bases, with 6 bases between. The V gene's germline CDR1 is MDHEN and CDR2 SYDVKM. The CDR3 region is CASSFYASNQPQHF. The DNA for the CDR3 is TGTGCCAGCAGTTTCTACGCTAGCAATCAGCCCCAGCATTTT.

The gene calls are TRBV28 and TRBJ2-7; 11 positions match TRBD2. Germline CDR1 and CDR2: MDHEN and SYDVKM. There are 15 residues in the CDR3. V was clipped by 3 bases and J by 5 bases; unmatched bases: 6. This chain's CDR3 is CASSLPTSGSHEQYF. As DNA, the CDR3 is TGTGCCAGCAGTTTGCCTACTAGCGGGAGCCACGAGCAGTACTTC.

The rearrangement joins TRBV2 to TRBJ1-2; possible D gene TRBD1, 6 bases. The length of the CDR3 is 16 residues. Germline lookup yields CDR1 SNHLY and CDR2 FYNNEI. Between the trimmed V and J ends, which lost 6 bases and 0 bases, there was a span of 17 bases. The CDR3 nucleotides are TGTGCCAGCAGGGGGGGGCGGACCTTGGCTAACTATGGCTACACCTTC. As protein: CASRGGRTLANYGYTF.

This rearrangement joins TRBV6-4 to TRBJ1-4; 9 positions match TRBD1. This CDR3 is built from 19 residues. With 2 bases clipped from V and 7 bases from J, the junction kept 17 bases outside the gene matches. Germline CDR1 reads MRHNA; CDR2 reads SNTAGT. CDR3 nucleotides: TGTGCCAGCAGTGACGCCAGGGACAGGGATTATAGGGGTGGTGAAAAACTGTTTTTT. Protein product: CASSDARDRDYRGGEKLFF.

The chain combines TRBV11-2 with TRBJ2-4; 8 bases map to TRBD1. The CDR3 consists of 15 residues. The J segment lost 7 bases and the V segment lost 4 bases, leaving 9 bases of the junction unmatched. Germline loops: CDR1 SGHAT, CDR2 FQNNGV. CDR3 DNA sequence: TGTGCCAGCAGCTCCCGGACAGGGCTGGGGAACATTCAGTACTTC. Translation gives CASSSRTGLGNIQYF.

This clone has just one count. V gene TRBV7-9 combines with J gene TRBJ1-4, with D perhaps TRBD1 (6 bases). CDR3 length: 13 amino acids. V dropped 5 bases and J dropped 7 bases, with 11 bases sitting between them. Germline loops: CDR1 SEHNR, CDR2 FQNEAQ (reference sequence). The CDR3 sequence: CASSPQGFEKLFF. Here the CDR3 DNA reads TGTGCCAGCAGCCCACAGGGATTTGAAAAACTGTTTTTT.

The chain has TRBV9 and TRBJ2-1; a weak D match, TRBD1 (6 bases). The CDR3 covers 15 residues. Looked up from germline, CDR1 is SGDLS and CDR2 is YYNGEE. V lost 4 bases to trimming and J lost 3 bases, with 14 bases between them. The CDR3: CASSPLTGDYNEQFF. DNA for the CDR3: TGTGCCAGCAGCCCCCTGACAGGTGACTACAATGAGCAGTTCTTC.

CDR3 region: CASSMRQGAGELFF. CDR3 bases: TGTGCCAGTAGTATGCGACAGGGTGCCGGGGAGCTGTTTTTT. V usage is TRBV19 and J usage is TRBJ2-2; 7 bases fit TRBD1. The V and J ends lost 3 bases and 6 bases, in that order; junction bases with no gene match: 4. The CDR3 covers 14 residues. The V gene's germline CDR1 is LNHDA and CDR2 SQIVND (reference sequence).

Regarding this clone: One junction end does not reproduce the germline sequence, and a read error may be involved. This chain links TRBV9 with TRBJ2-7; D may be TRBD1 (5 bases). The CDR3 has 13 amino acids. CDR1 is SGDLS and CDR2 is YYNGEE in the germline V gene. For the CDR3, the DNA is TGTGCCAGCAGCCCAGGCCCCACAGGCCCTAGGGGTTTC. Translating it yields CASSPGPTGPRGF.

V gene TRBV29-1 combines with J gene TRBJ2-5, with unresolved D. CDR3 length equals 13 residues. Germline CDR1 reads SQVTM; CDR2 reads ANQGSEA. Deletions cut 7 bases from V and 1 base from J, with 13 bases between. CDR3 coding DNA: TGCAGCGCCAGAATGGCCCTCCAAGAGACCCAGTACTTC. Amino acids: CSARMALQETQYF.

The chain links TRBV5-1 to TRBJ2-7, with TRBD2 identical over 10 bases. The V segment lost 3 bases and the J segment 4 bases; nucleotides outside the gene matches: 7. The CDR3 has 15 residues. Per germline, CDR1 SGHRS and CDR2 YFSETQ. The CDR3 DNA follows: TGCGCCAGCAGCTCCGCCGGGACTAGCGTTTACGAGCAGTACTTC. It yields the protein CASSSAGTSVYEQYF.